Each of the 5 T cell receptor beta chains below was sequenced from the same sample in a study of blood T cell repertoires in COVID-19. Assay used: immunoSEQ multiplex PCR; TCRdb lists only in-frame clones, some missing. The data hold about 160,000 clones, with 75% to 90% observed a single time. The sequencing input was peripheral blood. The receptors here all came from a human donor in a cohort sampled during active COVID-19.

A single count supports this clone. V usage is TRBV6-5 and J usage is TRBJ2-5; 10 bases map to TRBD2. The CDR3 is 15 residues long. Germline trimming cut 2 bases from V and 3 bases from J; bases unmatched to any gene: 3. CDR1 is MNHEY and CDR2 is SVGAGI in the germline V gene. CDR3 sequence reads: CASSYELAGEETQYF. As DNA, the CDR3 is TGTGCCAGCAGTTACGAGCTAGCGGGGGAAGAGACCCAGTACTTC.

This sequence joins TRBV19 and TRBJ1-1; 9 nucleotides match TRBD1. Germline lookup yields CDR1 LNHDA and CDR2 SQIVND (reference sequence). The length of the CDR3 is 13 residues. V trimming: 8 bases; J trimming: 3 bases; junction bases outside the gene matches: 4. CDR3 nucleotide sequence: TGTGCCAGTCGGGACAGGGCGGACACTGAAGCTTTCTTT. This encodes CASRDRADTEAFF.

The V gene is TRBV27, the J gene TRBJ1-4; tentatively, D is TRBD1 (5 bases). The V and J ends lost 3 bases and 7 bases respectively, with 12 bases between them. The CDR3 is 14 amino acids. Germline V gene sequence: CDR1 MNHEY, CDR2 SMNVEV (reference sequence). CDR3: CASSLQGAAEKLFF. CDR3 DNA: TGTGCCAGCAGTTTGCAGGGCGCGGCTGAAAAACTGTTTTTT.

The chain joins TRBV2 to TRBJ2-7; tentative D call: TRBD1 (5 bases). The CDR3 has 15 residues. The V end lost 7 bases, the J end lost 2 bases, and 18 bases lay between the germline ends. Germline CDR1 and CDR2: SNHLY and FYNNEI. The CDR3 coding sequence is TGTGCCAGCAAGGGGTCGCCCAGCGCGACCTACGAGCAGTACTTC. Its protein is CASKGSPSATYEQYF.

The rearrangement joins TRBV5-4 to TRBJ1-5, with D maybe TRBD1 (5 bases). Trimming left V 4 bases short and J 10 bases short, with 12 bases between. This CDR3 spans 12 amino acids. Germline-derived CDR1 and CDR2 are SGHNT and YYREEE (reference sequence). CDR3 residues: CASSRRGEPQHF. Written as DNA, the CDR3 is TGTGCCAGCAGCCGGCGGGGGGAACCCCAGCATTTT.